The 32 T cell receptor beta chains in this list originate from one sample, sequenced in a study of blood T cell repertoires in COVID-19. The assay was immunoSEQ multiplex PCR, and TCRdb's table has in-frame clones only and misses some. The profile shows about 150,000 clones, over 65% of them singletons. The sample taken for sequencing was peripheral blood. The receptors were sampled from a man between 65 and 85 years old with acute or convalescent COVID-19.

The genes are TRBV12-3 or TRBV12-4 and TRBJ2-5; TRBD2 aligns across 7 bases. This CDR3 has 13 amino acids. J gave up 3 bases and V 3 bases, and 1 base lay outside the gene matches. The CDR3 protein is CASSFGREETQYF. CDR3 coding DNA: TGTGCCAGCAGTTTTGGGAGGGAAGAGACCCAGTACTTC.

The chain is built from TRBV5-1 and TRBJ1-2; 8 bases map to TRBD1. From germline, CDR1 is SGHRS and CDR2 YFSETQ. The CDR3 length is 16 residues. V lost 3 bases, J lost 1 base, and 8 bases stayed unmatched. The CDR3 loop is CASSSRTGRVNYGYTF. CDR3 bases: TGCGCCAGCAGCTCCCGGACAGGGCGAGTTAACTATGGCTACACCTTC.

V usage is TRBV3-1 (or the pseudogene TRBV3-2) and J usage is TRBJ1-1; D is perhaps TRBD1 (6 bases). The CDR3 is 18 amino acids. Germline CDR1 and CDR2: LGHDT and YNNKEL (reference sequence). Trimming removed 1 base from V and 1 base from J, with 19 bases in between. CDR3 coding DNA: TGTGCCAGCAGCCAAGGAGGACACCAACCGGGACAGAACACTGAAGCTTTCTTT. Translated: CASSQGGHQPGQNTEAFF.

This chain links TRBV19 with TRBJ1-1, with TRBD1 as a possible D gene (6 bases). The germline gives CDR1 LNHDA, CDR2 SQIVND (reference sequence). The CDR3 extends over 16 amino acids. V was shortened by 3 bases and J by 0 bases, with 14 bases between the two germline ends. CDR3 amino acids: CASSISNRAMNTEAFF. Here the CDR3 DNA reads TGTGCCAGTAGTATTTCGAACAGGGCCATGAACACTGAAGCTTTCTTT.

The J gene is TRBJ2-3, the V gene TRBV28; 14 bases match TRBD2. The germline V gene encodes CDR1 MDHEN and CDR2 SYDVKM. V gave up 5 bases and J gave up 1 base; unmatched junction bases: 5. This CDR3 is 17 amino acids long. The CDR3 here is CASSPPTSGGGTDTQYF. Here the CDR3 DNA reads TGTGCCAGCAGTCCACCGACTAGCGGGGGGGGCACAGATACGCAGTATTTT.

This sequence joins TRBV5-4 and TRBJ2-7; D possibly corresponds to TRBD1 (5 bases). V was pared by 1 base and J by 2 bases, with 10 bases between. In germline, CDR1 is SGHNT, CDR2 YYREEE (reference sequence). The CDR3 runs to 14 residues. CDR3 coding DNA: TGTGCCAGCAGCTTGAAAGGGGTAACCTACGAGCAGTACTTC. Translating gives CASSLKGVTYEQYF.

J is TRBJ2-7 and V is TRBV11-2; TRBD1 might be the D (6 bases). The CDR3 is 13 amino acids. V dropped 0 bases and J dropped 4 bases, with 7 bases sitting between them. The germline gives CDR1 SGHAT, CDR2 FQNNGV. The CDR3, as DNA: TGTGCCAGCAGCTTAGACAGGGGTTACGAGCAGTACTTC. It encodes CASSLDRGYEQYF.

CDR3 loop: CASIGGKPGQGHRGYTF. CDR3 DNA sequence: TGTGCCAGTATTGGCGGGAAACCGGGACAGGGTCATCGAGGCTACACCTTC. The chain has TRBV19 and TRBJ1-2; the match to TRBD1 covers 9 bases. V lost 7 bases, J lost 8 bases, and 20 bases stayed unmatched. This CDR3 region has 17 residues. Germline V CDR1 and CDR2: LNHDA, SQIVND (reference sequence). The full variable domain, completed using reference TRBV19 and TRBJ1-2, is DGGITQSPKYLFRKEGQNVTLSCEQNLNHDAMYWYRQDPGQGLRLIYYSQIVNDFQKGDIAEGYSVSREKKESFPLTVTSAQKNPTAFYLCASIGGKPGQGHRGYTFGSGTRLTVV.

In this sample, this clone turned up once. The V gene is TRBV20-1, the J gene TRBJ2-5; possibly TRBD1 for D (6 bases). The V end lost 3 bases, the J end lost 4 bases, and 12 bases lay between the germline ends. The CDR3 consists of 13 residues. Germline assignment: CDR1 DFQATT and CDR2 SNEGSKA (reference sequence). CDR3 in amino acids: CSASRSTGETQYF. For the CDR3, the DNA is TGCAGTGCTAGTCGATCGACAGGAGAGACCCAGTACTTC.

V and J are TRBV5-1 and TRBJ2-2; the D gene is possibly TRBD1 (5 bases). V gave up 7 bases and J gave up 0 bases, with 13 bases separating them. Per germline, CDR1 SGHRS and CDR2 YFSETQ. This CDR3 has 15 amino acids. CDR3 region: CASSQGNANTGELFF. For the CDR3, the DNA is TGCGCCAGCTCCCAGGGAAATGCGAACACCGGGGAGCTGTTTTTT.

The rearrangement joins TRBV9 to TRBJ2-7; 9 positions agree with TRBD1. V was pared by 4 bases and J by 3 bases, with 8 bases of the junction left unmatched. Per the germline V gene, CDR1 is SGDLS and CDR2 is YYNGEE. The CDR3 loop spans 15 amino acids. The CDR3 sequence: CASSTRTGVGYEQYF. CDR3 nucleotide sequence: TGTGCCAGCAGCACTCGGACAGGGGTAGGCTACGAGCAGTACTTC. Together with reference TRBV9 and TRBJ2-7, the CDR3 gives the full variable domain: DSGVTQTPKHLITATGQRVTLRCSPRSGDLSVYWYQQSLDQGLQFLIQYYNGEERAKGNILERFSAQQFPDLHSELNLSSLELGDSALYFCASSTRTGVGYEQYFGPGTRLTVT.

V usage is TRBV2 and J usage is TRBJ1-1; tentative D call: TRBD1 (5 bases). Germline-derived CDR1 and CDR2 are SNHLY and FYNNEI. CDR3 length: 15 residues. V gave up 7 bases and J gave up 7 bases, with 22 bases separating them. CDR3 protein: CASMWAGTHSGEAFF. In nucleotides, the CDR3 is TGTGCCAGCATGTGGGCAGGGACCCATAGCGGTGAAGCTTTCTTT.

The chain recombines TRBV10-1 with TRBJ2-1; 8 bases map to TRBD2. Germline CDR1 reads WNHNN; CDR2 reads SYGVQD (reference sequence). This CDR3 has 16 residues. The trim removed 3 bases at V and 0 bases at J, leaving 4 bases unmatched. CDR3 DNA: TGCGCCAGCAGTGATTCTAGCGGGCTCTCCTACAATGAGCAGTTCTTC. It codes for CASSDSSGLSYNEQFF.

The chain joins TRBV30 to TRBJ1-2; weak D call: TRBD1 (6 bases). CDR1 is GTSNPN and CDR2 is SVGIG in the germline V gene (reference sequence). The V end lost 2 bases, the J end lost 2 bases, and 9 bases lay between the germline ends. This CDR3 is 13 amino acids long. CDR3 sequence (DNA): TGTGCCTGGAGTAATGGACAGAACTATGGCTACACCTTC. It specifies CAWSNGQNYGYTF.

The chain is built from TRBV5-8 and TRBJ1-4; the D gene is possibly TRBD1 (5 bases). The length of the CDR3 is 14 residues. CDR1 and CDR2 from the germline V gene are SGHTS and YDEGEE. V lost 4 bases and J lost 10, with 17 bases in between. The CDR3 nucleotides are TGTGCCAGCAGCCTCTCGGGGGAGGCGAGAAAACTGTTTTTT. The encoded protein is CASSLSGEARKLFF.

The chain is built from TRBV7-8 and TRBJ1-1, with no clear D. This CDR3 spans 14 amino acids. Trimming removed 3 bases from V and 1 base from J, with 9 bases in between. Germline V gene lookup returns CDR1 SGHVS and CDR2 FQNEAQ. For the CDR3, the DNA is TGTGCCAGCAGCTTTTTGGCGGGGAACACTGAAGCTTTCTTT. Protein product: CASSFLAGNTEAFF. Using reference TRBV7-8 and TRBJ1-1 for the parts outside the CDR3, the full variable domain is GAGVSQSPRYKVAKRGQDVALRCDPISGHVSLFWYQQALGQGPEFLTYFQNEAQLDKSGLPSDRFFAERPEGSVSTLKIQRTQQEDSAVYLCASSFLAGNTEAFFGQGTRLTVV.

V usage is TRBV27 and J usage is TRBJ2-2, with 10 bases that match TRBD2. This CDR3 is built from 17 residues. J lost 2 bases, V lost 2 bases, and 5 bases had no gene match. The germline gives CDR1 MNHEY, CDR2 SMNVEV (reference sequence). The CDR3 coding sequence is TGTGCCAGCAGTTTAACGTCTAGCGGGGGCAACACCGGGGAGCTGTTTTTT. This translates into CASSLTSSGGNTGELFF.

This clone appeared once. The CDR3 region has the DNA TGTGCCAGCAGCCAAGCGAGTGACCCAGGCGGCAATCAGCCCCAGCATTTT. Protein sequence: CASSQASDPGGNQPQHF. The V gene is TRBV4-2, the J gene TRBJ1-5; D remains unclear. Per germline, CDR1 LGHNA and CDR2 YNFKEQ. V shed 1 base and J shed 2 bases, with 15 bases lying between them. CDR3 length: 17 amino acids.

The chain has TRBV19 and TRBJ2-3; 7 positions agree with TRBD2. J lost 4 bases, V lost 4 bases, and 11 bases had no gene match. Germline assignment: CDR1 LNHDA and CDR2 SQIVND (reference sequence). This CDR3 is 16 amino acids long. The CDR3 region is CASSRSEAGYADTQYF. In DNA form, the CDR3 reads TGTGCCAGTAGTAGGAGTGAAGCGGGATACGCAGATACGCAGTATTTT.

This chain joins TRBV11-2 and TRBJ2-1, with D tentatively TRBD1 (5 bases). From germline, CDR1 is SGHAT and CDR2 FQNNGV. V was trimmed by 5 bases and J by 4 bases, leaving 9 bases between them. The CDR3 is 13 amino acids. DNA of the CDR3: TGTGCCAGCAGCCCTAGACAGTACAATGAGCAGTTCTTC. This encodes CASSPRQYNEQFF. The whole variable domain, filled in from reference TRBV11-2 and TRBJ2-1, reads EAGVAQSPRYKIIEKRQSVAFWCNPISGHATLYWYQQILGQGPKLLIQFQNNGVVDDSQLPKDRFSAERLKGVDSTLKIQPAKLEDSAVYLCASSPRQYNEQFFGPGTRLTVL.

The chain uses TRBV7-8 and TRBJ1-2, with TRBD1 as a possible D gene (6 bases). V lost 2 bases and J lost 6, with 28 bases in between. Germline V gene lookup returns CDR1 SGHVS and CDR2 FQNEAQ. The CDR3 is made up of 19 amino acids. CDR3 sequence reads: CASSLLRYLGGAQGHGYTF. Written as DNA, the CDR3 is TGTGCCAGCAGCTTATTACGCTACCTGGGGGGGGCGCAAGGTCATGGCTACACCTTC.

The chain is built from TRBV10-2 and TRBJ2-5; D is possibly TRBD1 (6 bases). The CDR3 loop spans 13 amino acids. Germline CDR1 reads WSHSY; CDR2 reads SAAADI. The V end lost 3 bases, the J end lost 5 bases, and 10 bases lay between the germline ends. Here the CDR3 DNA reads TGCGCCAGCAGTGAACAGGGTTGGGAGACCCAGTACTTC. Amino acid sequence: CASSEQGWETQYF.

CDR3 amino acids: CASGRGWGTDTQYF. CDR3 nucleotides: TGTGCCAGCGGTCGAGGGTGGGGAACAGATACGCAGTATTTT. The chain has TRBV7-6 and TRBJ2-3, with D possibly being TRBD2 (5 bases). Trimming took 8 bases from V and 3 from J, leaving 15 bases between them. From germline, CDR1 is SGHVS and CDR2 FNYEAQ. The CDR3 covers 14 residues.

The chain carries TRBV5-4 and TRBJ2-3; D is uncertain. V gave up 3 bases and J gave up 4 bases, with 12 bases separating them. Germline loops: CDR1 SGHNT, CDR2 YYREEE (reference sequence). The CDR3 has 14 residues. The CDR3 DNA sequence: TGTGCCAGCAGCTCCCACTCTCCGGCAGATACGCAGTATTTT. Translated, it gives CASSSHSPADTQYF.

This clone appeared once. The V gene is TRBV20-1, the J gene TRBJ1-1; D call uncertain. The CDR3 runs to 10 residues. Trimming pared 5 bases from V and 6 bases from J, leaving 7 bases between. Germline V gene data show CDR1 as DFQATT and CDR2 as SNEGSKA (reference sequence). CDR3 in DNA: TGCAGTGCTGGACTGCCTGAAGCTTTCTTT. Its translation is CSAGLPEAFF.

This rearrangement joins TRBV5-1 to TRBJ1-6, with 10 bases that match TRBD1. Germline V CDR1 and CDR2: SGHRS, YFSETQ. V trimming: 3 bases; J trimming: 9 bases; junction bases outside the gene matches: 6. The length of the CDR3 is 15 residues. CDR3 nucleotide sequence: TGCGCCAGCAGCTCCGGGACAGGGGCTGGTTCACCCCTCCACTTT. This sequence encodes CASSSGTGAGSPLHF.

The gene calls are TRBV12-3 or TRBV12-4 and TRBJ1-6; the D gene is possibly TRBD1 (6 bases). CDR3 length: 13 residues. V shed 6 bases and J shed 10 bases, with 13 bases lying between them. CDR3 sequence: CASRGAGESPLHF. In nucleotides, the CDR3 is TGTGCCAGCAGGGGGGCAGGGGAGTCACCCCTCCACTTT.

The rearrangement links TRBV5-4 to TRBJ1-6; maybe TRBD1 (5 bases). CDR3 length equals 16 residues. Germline V CDR1 and CDR2: SGHNT, YYREEE (reference sequence). The V and J ends lost 4 bases and 10 bases respectively, with 21 bases between them. The CDR3 here is CASSPPPGGKDSPLHF. CDR3 sequence (DNA): TGTGCCAGCAGCCCACCACCCGGGGGGAAAGACTCACCCCTCCACTTT.

The CDR3 region is CSTTLRAGSAFF. CDR3 DNA sequence: TGCAGCACCACCTTAAGGGCGGGATCAGCGTTCTTC. J is TRBJ2-1 and V is TRBV29-1, with D possibly TRBD2 on 6 matching bases. Germline CDR1 reads SQVTM; CDR2 reads ANQGSEA. With 8 bases removed from V and 15 bases from J, the gap between germline ends came to 23 bases. The CDR3 sequence is 12 residues long.

This sequence joins TRBV7-9 and TRBJ2-7, with TRBD1 matching over 7 bases. Germline lookup yields CDR1 SEHNR and CDR2 FQNEAQ (reference sequence). The CDR3 sequence is 14 residues long. The ends lost 8 bases at V and 2 bases at J; junction bases unmatched: 9. In DNA, the CDR3 is TGTGCCAGCTCGACCGGGACAGTCCCCTACGAGCAGTACTTC. Protein: CASSTGTVPYEQYF.

This clone was picked up a small number of times. The V and J genes are TRBV28 and TRBJ2-3, with D unclear. V was trimmed by 1 base and J by 4 bases, leaving 6 bases between them. The CDR3 is 13 residues long. Germline values: CDR1 MDHEN, CDR2 SYDVKM. This CDR3 reads CASSLYSPDTQYF. CDR3 DNA: TGTGCCAGCAGTTTATACTCCCCAGATACGCAGTATTTT.

V gene TRBV5-1 combines with J gene TRBJ2-5; D is unclear. The CDR3 covers 14 residues. V shed 0 bases and J shed 2 bases, with 8 bases lying between them. Germline CDR1 SGHRS, CDR2 YFSETQ. CDR3 nucleotide sequence: TGCGCCAGCAGCTTGGCCCCCCCACAAGAGACCCAGTACTTC. This codes for CASSLAPPQETQYF.